The T cell receptor (beta chain) described here comes from a study of cytomegalovirus exposure and HLA in healthy donors (dated by TCRdb to 2015 to 2018). A note on the overall study: An earlier analysis of approximately 550 of the donors reported more than 250 Gb of sequence data and 117 million unique TCR beta sequences from 150 million to 200 million T cells. A separate validation cohort of 100 to 150 different subjects was used in addition to the approximately 640-subject first cohort. Rather than drawing on any new phenotypic data, the later analysis identified candidate immune exposures from TCR beta sequences and the way those sequences occurred across donors. All discovery cohort repertoires had been generated on a single sequencing platform. Typing coverage varied by locus: about 620-630 donors for A, B, C, DRB1 and DQB1; about 520 for DQA1; around 610 for DPA1; 450 to 480 for DPB1. Class I and class II HLA loci were covered by the typing at four-digit resolution. To predict cytomegalovirus infection status, the study brought together high-throughput TCR immunosequencing, statistical association of individual TCRs with disease status, and machine learning. A later genetic analysis took genome-wide SNP genotypes for about 55% of the 666 donors and used that subset as a discovery cohort. To decide whether each TCR beta V gene segment behaved as functional or pseudogenic, an earlier analysis of some 570 of the donors relied on high-throughput TCR beta sequencing. The study used immunosequencing to profile the T cell repertoires of hundreds of subjects and linked those repertoires to cytomegalovirus serostatus. Donor age, sex, ethnicity and CMV serostatus were compiled together with the repertoire data. In a later analysis, previously published TCR beta repertoires from roughly 710 donors were re-analyzed and high-resolution HLA genotyping was added so that TCR occurrence patterns could be studied. Roughly 5 DR-DQ haplotypes were handled as single units for association and clustering, since linkage in the cohort was strong. The study was designed to test whether signatures of past pathogen exposure could be identified by cataloging public T cell receptors. Around 300 gigabases of sequencing data and around 87 million unique TCR sequences were included in an early release covering 550 to 800 HLA-typed donors. Among 300 to 500 genotyped donors of the cohort, an average of around 250,000 unique TCR beta nucleotide sequences was sequenced per donor, of which about 19% were non-productive. Of the roughly 400 genotyped donors, roughly 80% fell in the genetic ancestry cluster associated with self-reported Caucasian donors.

The cohort was made up of under 800 healthy bone marrow donors. At the time of sampling, all cohort members were nominally healthy, though unrecorded immune exposures were likely present. The donor was CMV seropositive and was included in the group of 270 or so seropositive cohort members. A peripheral blood sample was collected from each donor, and TCR beta sequencing was performed on peripheral blood mononuclear cells. The Qiagen DNeasy Blood Extraction Kit was used to extract genomic DNA from the blood cell samples. Library preparation employed the immunoSEQ multiplex PCR assay. A mixture of 60 forward primers for TCR Vbeta segments and 13 reverse primers for TCR Jbeta segments was used in the multiplex PCR. A multiplex PCR assay on genomic DNA amplified the CDR3 region of rearranged TCR beta genes. The Illumina HiSeq System was used to sequence the amplified TCR beta libraries as 87-base-pair reads. The original methods were these. A later analysis counted 75 million to 100 million unique TCR beta chains across the 550 to 750 repertoires, and some 12 million of these chains were shared by at least two donors. Raw reads were error-corrected and collapsed into unique sequences with a nearest-neighbor algorithm that merged closely related sequences to remove PCR and sequencing errors. V, D and J gene segments were assigned by aligning CDR3 sequences to IMGT reference sequences. For a sequence to be retained, at least a six-nucleotide match to both a V gene segment and a J gene segment was required. A rearrangement counted as productive if the CDR3 had no stop codons and remained in frame with V and J, and every other rearrangement counted as non-productive. Following IMGT convention, CDR3 was defined as the stretch from the second conserved V-encoded cysteine to the conserved J-encoded phenylalanine. Sequences without an unambiguous match to a single V gene segment were excluded from the earlier analysis of several hundred of the donors. An earlier analysis of several hundred of the donors called V segments functional above 56.7% productive rearrangements and segregating when the between-donor standard deviation exceeded 5%. A statistical classification framework was built for diagnosing cytomegalovirus status from the catalog of TCR beta chain sequences. In a later analysis, V and J genes were assigned by comparing TCR nucleotide sequences against IMGT/GENE-DB human TR gene sequences. Using the TCRdist pipeline, a later analysis assigned CDR3 sequences along with most-parsimonious VDJ recombination scenarios. A later analysis defined each TCR beta chain by its CDR3 amino acid sequence plus V-gene family, and excluded reads lacking a unique V-gene family. As a way to deal with suspected cross-contamination and a sequencing artifact, a later analysis dropped 450 to 600 nucleotide sequences that were highly shared and had low generation probability. A later analysis calculated a clonal expansion index for each public chain from normalized within-repertoire ranks of inferred template counts. Generation probabilities in a later analysis came from a VDJ recombination model fitted to out-of-frame rearrangements, and those results were checked against IGoR. Hypergeometric tests were used in a later analysis to score TCR-TCR, TCR-HLA and TCR-CMV co-occurrence, with a repertoire-size bias correction applied to the TCR pairs. False discovery rates were estimated in a later analysis by permuting HLA or CMV assignments 20 times. In a later analysis, co-occurring TCRs were grouped using DBSCAN, and TCRdist sequence similarity was added for clustering within HLA-allele-positive subsets. Repertoires with fewer than 30,000 or more than 120,000 public chains were left out of co-occurrence clustering, as were a handful of repertoires with anomalous nucleotide sharing. Held by TCRdb, this immuneACCESS table contains in-frame sequences only and omits some clones. Under half of the omission traces to an unresolved V gene where checked; the cause of the rest is unknown. The V and J calls and the clone size are those of that table, but D and trimming were determined from the DNA. The sample data list some 190,000 clones, and around 80% of these were observed just once. Less than 1.5% of the sample belongs to the ten largest clones.

Results and caveats for the whole study, not just this receptor: The study gave a list of 150 to 200 TCR beta chains associated with cytomegalovirus. When HLA alleles, especially DR and DQ, strongly co-occurred, TCR associations were difficult to assign to individual alleles. Compared with the approximately 600-donor mean, donors in an Asian-associated ancestry cluster had fewer N-insertions in productive TCRs, according to a later genetic analysis. Because some donors lacked HLA typing at each locus, the association tests relied only on the typed subset. A further reported finding was that TCR beta sequences accurately predicted the HLA-A and HLA-B alleles for most subjects in the first cohort. Roughly uniform sequencing depth across donors was assumed in presence/absence analyses, although this assumption may not hold. Cytomegalovirus status was reported to be diagnosed by the classifier with high specificity and sensitivity in both the original and validation cohorts. According to the authors, the approach could potentially be generalized to other disease states and immunological phenotypes. Most CMV-associated TCR beta chains appeared to be HLA-restricted in a later analysis, and the HLA associations seemed to be driven largely by CMV exposure. While some public TCRs were present in many individuals, most TCR sequences turned up only very rarely across donors. A group of highly shared sequence variants was considered likely to be a technical artifact of the sequencing pipeline. CMV serostatus was the only immune exposure information available for the cohort. In vitro tests confirmed that a few of the cytomegalovirus-associated TCR beta chains recognize cytomegalovirus antigens. A later analysis found that TCR association rates varied across HLA loci, with DRB1 alleles showing the most associated TCRs and HLA-C alleles the fewest. Several of the top co-occurrence clusters appeared to be linked to parvovirus B19, influenza, CMV and Epstein-Barr virus, according to a later analysis. In a later genetic analysis, a missense DCLRE1C variant was associated with V-gene and J-gene trimming of TCR beta chains, and the association was replicated in an independent cohort. Specific HLA alleles were associated with 15,000 to 20,000 TCR beta sequences at a false discovery rate of 0.05 in a later analysis. The earlier analysis of almost 600 of the donors excluded over 15 rarely observed V segments, including chromosome 9 orphons, because counts were too low. Some IMGT-functional V segments, including TRBV6-2 and TRBV6-3, could not be told apart with the 87-base-pair reads, so those segments were excluded. Broadly in line with IMGT annotations, most TCR beta V segments showed up in productive rearrangements about 90% or about 30% of the time in an earlier analysis of several hundred of the donors. Linkage disequilibrium might explain the correlated functional status among segregating V segments, but an unknown experimental factor could not be ruled out. In a later analysis, HLA-associated TCR beta chains were found to be more clonally expanded and to have lower generation probabilities than equally common non-associated chains. In this cohort, only TCR beta chains were sequenced, and detectable features were limited by the absence of alpha or paired-chain data.

Of note for this clone: Its antigen is still unknown. No qualities accompany the bases; no much larger clone lies one base away.

CDR1 and CDR2 were assigned from the germline V gene as SGHAT and FQNNGV. From the cysteine up to the phenylalanine, the CDR3 has a length of 17 residues. Only CDR3 DNA is held: 51 bases, read in frame from base 1. V is pared back by 5 bases and J by 2 bases, with 22 bases lying between the germline termini. The sample was PBMCs. Rearrangement joined TRBV11-2 to TRBJ2-7, and perhaps TRBD2 as D gene, on 6 matching bases. This TCR came from a girl between 10 and 17 years old in good health and CMV-seropositive. The nucleotides are TGTGCCAGCAGCCCGATTATGCGGTCTAGCGCAACCTACGAGCAGTACTTC. This sequence encodes CASSPIMRSSATYEQYF.